This T cell receptor beta chain was identified in a study of cytomegalovirus exposure and HLA in healthy donors. Regarding the study as a whole: Researchers counted roughly 150 TCR beta chains as cytomegalovirus-associated.

A remark on this clone: As yet, its antigen is unknown. Compared with germline, one end of the junction differs, possibly owing to a read error.

13 Jbeta primers and 60 Vbeta primers were used for the PCR. TCRdb's copy holds only in-frame clones and misses some; the assay was immunoSEQ multiplex PCR. The table includes roughly 71,000 clones, about 74% detected once. This CDR3 region has 18 residues. Germline values: CDR1 SEHNR, CDR2 FQNEAQ (reference sequence). The receptor's source is a human donor in good health. The material sequenced was PBMCs. The chain couples TRBV7-9 to TRBJ2-7; 8 bases fit TRBD2. The CDR3 spells CSSSLASSGRGRSYEQYF. CDR3 nucleotide sequence: TGTTCCAGCAGCTTAGCGTCGAGCGGGAGAGGCAGGTCCTACGAGCAGTACTTC.